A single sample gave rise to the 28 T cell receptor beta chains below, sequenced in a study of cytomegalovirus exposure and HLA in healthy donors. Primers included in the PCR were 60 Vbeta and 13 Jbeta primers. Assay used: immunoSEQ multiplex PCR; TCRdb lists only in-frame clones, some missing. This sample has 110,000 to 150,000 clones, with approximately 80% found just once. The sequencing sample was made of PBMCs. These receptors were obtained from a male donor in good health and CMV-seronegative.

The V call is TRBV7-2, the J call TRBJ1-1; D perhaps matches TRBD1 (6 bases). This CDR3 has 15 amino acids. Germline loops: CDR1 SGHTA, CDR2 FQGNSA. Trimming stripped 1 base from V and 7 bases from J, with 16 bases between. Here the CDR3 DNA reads TGTGCCAGCAGCTTAGTCGGGCAGGGGTCGATTGAAGCTTTCTTT. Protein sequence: CASSLVGQGSIEAFF.

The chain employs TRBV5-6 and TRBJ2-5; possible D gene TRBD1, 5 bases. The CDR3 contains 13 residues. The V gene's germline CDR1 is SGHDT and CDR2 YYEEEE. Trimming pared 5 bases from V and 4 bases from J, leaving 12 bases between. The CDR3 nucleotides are TGTGCCAGCAGTAGACAGATGAGAGAGACCCAGTACTTC. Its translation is CASSRQMRETQYF.

The DNA of the CDR3 is TGTGCCATCAGTGAGTCTGGGACAGGCGTCTCCTACGAGCAGTACTTC. Protein: CAISESGTGVSYEQYF. J is TRBJ2-7 and V is TRBV10-3; 8 bases fit TRBD1. Germline V gene lookup returns CDR1 ENHRY and CDR2 SYGVKD. Trimming took 0 bases from V and 0 from J; bases not matched to a gene: 4. This CDR3 is built from 16 residues.

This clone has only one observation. Written as DNA, the CDR3 is TGTGCCACTAGGGACAGGGGGAATCAGCCCCAGCATTTT. This gives the protein CATRDRGNQPQHF. The chain links TRBV19 to TRBJ1-5; 11 bases map to TRBD1. Germline lookup yields CDR1 LNHDA and CDR2 SQIVND (reference sequence). Trimming cost V 10 bases and J 4 bases; bases outside gene matches: 3. This CDR3 contains 13 residues.

The CDR3 DNA is TGCAGCGTTGGCGCTGGACAGGGGAGGTACACTGAAGCTTTCTTT. Its translation is CSVGAGQGRYTEAFF. V and J are TRBV29-1 and TRBJ1-1, with 9 nucleotides matching TRBD1. This CDR3 has 15 residues. V shed 4 bases and J 3 bases; nucleotides not matched to a gene: 9. The germline CDR1 and CDR2 sequences are SQVTM and ANQGSEA. Together with reference TRBV29-1 and TRBJ1-1, the CDR3 gives the full variable domain: SAVISQKPSRDICQRGTSLTIQCQVDSQVTMMFWYRQQPGQSLTLIATANQGSEATYESGFVIDKFPISRPNLTFSTLTVSNMSPEDSSIYLCSVGAGQGRYTEAFFGQGTRLTVV.

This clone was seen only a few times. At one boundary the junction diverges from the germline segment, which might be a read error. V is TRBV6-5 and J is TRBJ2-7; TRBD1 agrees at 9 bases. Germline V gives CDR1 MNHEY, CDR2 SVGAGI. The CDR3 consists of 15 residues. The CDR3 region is CASSTYRGRIYEQYF. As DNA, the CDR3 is TGTGCCAGCAGTACATACAGGGGGCGAATCTACGAGCAATACTTC.

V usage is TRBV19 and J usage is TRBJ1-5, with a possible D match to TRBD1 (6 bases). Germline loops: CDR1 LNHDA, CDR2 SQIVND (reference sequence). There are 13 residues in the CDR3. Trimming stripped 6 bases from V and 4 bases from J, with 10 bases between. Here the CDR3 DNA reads TGTGCCAGTAGAAGAGACAGGAATCAGCCCCAGCATTTT. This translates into CASRRDRNQPQHF.

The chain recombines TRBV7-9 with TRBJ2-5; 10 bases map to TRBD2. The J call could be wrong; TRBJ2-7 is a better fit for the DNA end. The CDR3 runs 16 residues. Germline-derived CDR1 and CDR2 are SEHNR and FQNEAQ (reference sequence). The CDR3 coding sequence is TGTGCCAGCAGCCCCCGCGCGCTAGCGGGAGACTACGAGCAGTACTTC. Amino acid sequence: CASSPRALAGDYEQYF.

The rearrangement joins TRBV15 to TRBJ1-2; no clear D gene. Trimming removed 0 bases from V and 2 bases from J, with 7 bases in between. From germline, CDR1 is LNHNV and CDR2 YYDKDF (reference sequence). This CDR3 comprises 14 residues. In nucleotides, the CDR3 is TGTGCCACCAGCAGAGATGGAGCGAACTATGGCTACACCTTC. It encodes CATSRDGANYGYTF.

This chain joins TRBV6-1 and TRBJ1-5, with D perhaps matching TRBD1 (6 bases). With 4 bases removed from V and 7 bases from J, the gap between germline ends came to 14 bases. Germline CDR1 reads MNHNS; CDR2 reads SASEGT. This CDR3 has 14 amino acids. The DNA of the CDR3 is TGTGCCAGCAGTGCTACAGGGTCTCGGCAGCCCCAGCATTTT. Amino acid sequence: CASSATGSRQPQHF.

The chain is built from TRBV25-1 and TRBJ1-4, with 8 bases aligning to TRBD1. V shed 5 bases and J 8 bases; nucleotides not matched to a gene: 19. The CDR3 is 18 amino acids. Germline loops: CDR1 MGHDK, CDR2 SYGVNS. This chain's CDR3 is CASSSGTGQNPRGEKLFF. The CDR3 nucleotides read TGTGCCAGCAGTTCTGGGACAGGCCAGAACCCCAGAGGGGAAAAACTGTTTTTT.

The CDR3 here is CASSFLAGNTEAFF. The DNA of the CDR3 is TGTGCCAGCAGCTTTCTGGCGGGTAACACTGAAGCTTTCTTT. The chain joins TRBV5-5 to TRBJ1-1, with D uncertain. Per germline, CDR1 SGHKS and CDR2 YYEKEE (reference sequence). The CDR3 length is 14 residues. Deletions cut 2 bases from V and 2 bases from J, with 10 bases between.

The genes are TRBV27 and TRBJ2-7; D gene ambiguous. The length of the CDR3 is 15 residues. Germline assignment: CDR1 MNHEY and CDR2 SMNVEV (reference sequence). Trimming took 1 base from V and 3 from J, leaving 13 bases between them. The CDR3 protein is CASSLYPTENYEQYF. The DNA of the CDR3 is TGTGCCAGCAGTTTATATCCGACTGAGAACTACGAGCAGTACTTC.

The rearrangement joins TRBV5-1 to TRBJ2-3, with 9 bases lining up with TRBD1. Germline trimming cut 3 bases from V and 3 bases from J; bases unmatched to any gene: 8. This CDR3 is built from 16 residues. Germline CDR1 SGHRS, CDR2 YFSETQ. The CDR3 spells CASSWTGAFETDTQYF. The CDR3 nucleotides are TGCGCCAGCAGCTGGACAGGGGCGTTTGAAACAGATACGCAGTATTTT.

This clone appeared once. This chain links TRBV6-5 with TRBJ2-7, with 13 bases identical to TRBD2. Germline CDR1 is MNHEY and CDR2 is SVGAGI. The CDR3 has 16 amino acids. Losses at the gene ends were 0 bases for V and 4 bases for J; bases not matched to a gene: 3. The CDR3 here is CASSYSGTSGAYEQYF. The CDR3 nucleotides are TGTGCCAGCAGTTACTCCGGGACTAGCGGGGCATACGAGCAGTACTTC.

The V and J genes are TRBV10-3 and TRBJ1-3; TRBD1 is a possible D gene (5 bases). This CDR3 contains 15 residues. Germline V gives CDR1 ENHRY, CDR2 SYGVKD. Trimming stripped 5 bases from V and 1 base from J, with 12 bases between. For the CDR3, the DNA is TGTGCCATCAGTCGGGACGGGAGATCTGGAAACACCATATATTTT. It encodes CAISRDGRSGNTIYF.

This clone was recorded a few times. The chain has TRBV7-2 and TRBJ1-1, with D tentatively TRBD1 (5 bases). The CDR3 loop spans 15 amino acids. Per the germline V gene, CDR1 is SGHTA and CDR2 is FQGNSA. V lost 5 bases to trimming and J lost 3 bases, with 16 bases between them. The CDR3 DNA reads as TGTGCCAGCAGCCTGAGACCGGCGACAGACACTGAAGCTTTCTTT. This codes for CASSLRPATDTEAFF.

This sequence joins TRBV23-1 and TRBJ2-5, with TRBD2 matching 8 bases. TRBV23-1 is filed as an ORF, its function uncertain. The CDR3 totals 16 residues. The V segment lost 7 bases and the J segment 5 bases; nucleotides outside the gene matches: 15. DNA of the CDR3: TGCGCCAGCAACACTCTCAAACAGGGCGGGGGGGAGACCCAGTACTTC. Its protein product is CASNTLKQGGGETQYF.

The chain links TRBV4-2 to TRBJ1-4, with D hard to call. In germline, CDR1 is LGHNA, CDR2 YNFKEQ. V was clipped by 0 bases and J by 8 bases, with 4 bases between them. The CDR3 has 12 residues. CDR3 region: CASSQDREKLFF. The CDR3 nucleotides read TGTGCCAGCAGCCAAGATCGGGAAAAACTGTTTTTT.

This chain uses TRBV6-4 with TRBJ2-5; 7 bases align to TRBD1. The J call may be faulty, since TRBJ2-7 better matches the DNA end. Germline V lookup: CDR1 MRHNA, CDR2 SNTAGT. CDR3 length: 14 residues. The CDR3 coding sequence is TGTGCCAGCAGCCGGGACAGTGACTCCTACGAGCAGTACTTC. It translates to CASSRDSDSYEQYF.

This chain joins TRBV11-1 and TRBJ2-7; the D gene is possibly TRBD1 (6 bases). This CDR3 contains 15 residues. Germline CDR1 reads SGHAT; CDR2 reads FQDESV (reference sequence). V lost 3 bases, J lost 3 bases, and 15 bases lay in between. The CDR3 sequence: CASSFDFRGSYEQYF. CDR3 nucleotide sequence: TGTGCCAGCAGCTTCGACTTCAGGGGTAGCTACGAGCAGTACTTC.

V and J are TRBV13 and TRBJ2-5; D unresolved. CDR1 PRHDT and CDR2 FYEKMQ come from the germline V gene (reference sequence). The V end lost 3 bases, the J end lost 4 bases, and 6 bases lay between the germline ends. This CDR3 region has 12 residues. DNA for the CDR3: TGTGCCAGCAGCTTCGTAGCAGAGACCCAGTACTTC. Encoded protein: CASSFVAETQYF.

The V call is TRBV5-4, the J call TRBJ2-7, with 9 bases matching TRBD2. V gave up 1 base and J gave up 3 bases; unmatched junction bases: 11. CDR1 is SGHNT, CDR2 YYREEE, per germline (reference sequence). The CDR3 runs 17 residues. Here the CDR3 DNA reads TGTGCCAGCAGCTTGACCGTGTTAGCGGGAGAAAGCTACGAGCAGTACTTC. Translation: CASSLTVLAGESYEQYF.

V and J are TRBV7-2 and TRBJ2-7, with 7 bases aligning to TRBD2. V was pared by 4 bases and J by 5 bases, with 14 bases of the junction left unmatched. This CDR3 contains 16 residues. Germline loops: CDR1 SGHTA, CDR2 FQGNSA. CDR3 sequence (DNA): TGTGCCAGCAGCTACCAGACTAGCAGCGGAGTTCACGAGCAGTACTTC. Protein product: CASSYQTSSGVHEQYF.

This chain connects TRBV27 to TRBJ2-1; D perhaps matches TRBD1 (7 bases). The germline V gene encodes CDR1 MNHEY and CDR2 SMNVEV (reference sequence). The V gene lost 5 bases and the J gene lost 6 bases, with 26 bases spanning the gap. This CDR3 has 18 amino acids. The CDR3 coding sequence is TGTGCCAGCAGTCCTACTATGACAGGGAGGAAGAGGGGCAATGAGCAGTTCTTC. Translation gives CASSPTMTGRKRGNEQFF.

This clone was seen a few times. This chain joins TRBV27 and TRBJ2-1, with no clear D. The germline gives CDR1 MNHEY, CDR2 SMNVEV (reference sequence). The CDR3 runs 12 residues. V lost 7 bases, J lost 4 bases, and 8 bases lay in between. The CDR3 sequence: CASNNFYNEQFF. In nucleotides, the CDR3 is TGTGCCAGCAACAATTTTTACAATGAGCAGTTCTTC.

The CDR3 sequence is CATRTSGANEQFF. Written as DNA, the CDR3 is TGTGCCACCCGGACTAGCGGAGCCAATGAGCAGTTCTTC. The V gene is TRBV15, the J gene TRBJ2-1; TRBD2 agrees at 10 bases. V was pared by 8 bases and J by 6 bases, with 4 bases of the junction left unmatched. CDR1 is LNHNV and CDR2 is YYDKDF in the germline V gene (reference sequence). The CDR3 length is 13 residues.

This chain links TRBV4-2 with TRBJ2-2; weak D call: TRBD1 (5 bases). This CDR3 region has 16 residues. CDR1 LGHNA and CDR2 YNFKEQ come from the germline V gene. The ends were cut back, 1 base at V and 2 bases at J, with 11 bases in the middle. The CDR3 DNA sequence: TGTGCCAGCAGCCAAGGGGGCAGGGTAAACACCGGGGAGCTGTTTTTT. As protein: CASSQGGRVNTGELFF.